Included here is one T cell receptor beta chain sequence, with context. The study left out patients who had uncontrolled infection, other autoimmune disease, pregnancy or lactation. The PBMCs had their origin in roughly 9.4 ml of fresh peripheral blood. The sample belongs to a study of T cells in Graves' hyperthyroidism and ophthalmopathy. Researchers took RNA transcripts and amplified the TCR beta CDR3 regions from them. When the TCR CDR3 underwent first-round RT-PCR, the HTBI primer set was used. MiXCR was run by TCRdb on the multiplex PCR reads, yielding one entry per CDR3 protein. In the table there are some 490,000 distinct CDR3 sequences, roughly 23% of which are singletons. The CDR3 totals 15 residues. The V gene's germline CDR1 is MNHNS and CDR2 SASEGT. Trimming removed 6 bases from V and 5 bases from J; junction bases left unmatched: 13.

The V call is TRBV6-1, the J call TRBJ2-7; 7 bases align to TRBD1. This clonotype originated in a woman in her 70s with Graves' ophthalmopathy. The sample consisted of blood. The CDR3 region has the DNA TGTGCCAGCAGATCCCCGCGGACAGGTTTTGACGAGCAGTACTTC. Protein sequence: CASRSPRTGFDEQYF.